This TCR beta chain derives from a study of cytomegalovirus exposure and HLA in healthy donors (dated by TCRdb to between 2016 and 2019). Turning to the overall study: An earlier analysis of about 530 of the donors reported approximately 300 Gb of sequence data and around 100 million unique TCR beta sequences obtained from about 170 million T cells. Alongside the repertoire data, information on donor age, sex, ethnicity and CMV serostatus was compiled. Approximately 310 gigabases of sequencing data and approximately 85 million unique TCR sequences were included in an early release covering over 600 HLA-typed donors. The aim of the study was to test whether cataloging public T cell receptors could identify signatures of past pathogen exposure. To predict cytomegalovirus infection status, the study brought together high-throughput TCR immunosequencing, statistical association of individual TCRs with disease status, and machine learning. Of the 300 to 450 genotyped donors, 80% to 90% were placed in the genetic ancestry cluster associated with self-reported Caucasian donors. The number of typed donors differed by locus: about 620-630 for A, B, C, DRB1 and DQB1; 500 to 550 for DQA1; roughly 600 for DPA1; and approximately 450 for DPB1. To study patterns of TCR occurrence, a later analysis re-analyzed previously published TCR beta repertoires from around 670 donors and added high-resolution HLA genotyping. The later analysis used no new phenotypic data to find candidate immune exposures, relying instead on TCR beta sequences and their occurrence across donors. Among roughly 400 genotyped donors of the cohort, an average of around 220,000 unique TCR beta nucleotide sequences was sequenced per donor, of which roughly 17% were non-productive. An earlier analysis of roughly 580 of the donors used high-throughput TCR beta sequencing to judge whether each TCR beta V gene segment behaved as functional or pseudogenic. HLA typing covered class I and class II loci at four-digit resolution. Roughly five DR-DQ haplotypes were handled as single units for association and clustering, since linkage in the cohort was strong. A separate validation cohort of roughly 110 different subjects was used in addition to the roughly 670-subject first cohort. The study profiled the T cell repertoires of under 700 subjects by immunosequencing and related them to cytomegalovirus serostatus. Genome-wide SNP genotypes for about 60% of the roughly 670 donors were used in a later genetic analysis, which treated that subset as a discovery cohort. All discovery cohort repertoires had been generated on a single sequencing platform. Broad study findings and their caveats: In a later analysis, the rate of TCR association differed among HLA loci, with DRB1 alleles having the most associated TCRs and HLA-C alleles having the fewest. In vitro tests confirmed that three of the cytomegalovirus-associated TCR beta chains recognize cytomegalovirus antigens. A cluster of highly shared sequence variants was judged likely to represent a technical artifact of the sequencing pipeline. Broadly in line with IMGT annotations, most TCR beta V segments showed up in productive rearrangements about 87% or about 30% of the time in an earlier analysis of 450 to 600 of the donors. Most CMV-associated TCR beta chains appeared to be HLA-restricted in a later analysis, and the HLA associations seemed to be driven largely by CMV exposure. For the cohort, immune exposure information was limited to CMV serostatus. A later analysis found that HLA-associated TCR beta chains were more clonally expanded and had lower generation probabilities than equally common non-associated chains. An association between a missense DCLRE1C variant and V-gene and J-gene trimming of TCR beta chains was found in a later genetic analysis and replicated in an independent cohort. Assigning TCR associations to individual alleles was difficult when HLA alleles, especially DR and DQ, strongly co-occurred. In this cohort, only TCR beta chains were sequenced, and detectable features were limited by the absence of alpha or paired-chain data. In both the original and validation cohorts, the classifier was reported to diagnose cytomegalovirus status with high specificity and sensitivity. A later analysis reported that several top co-occurrence clusters appeared linked to parvovirus B19, influenza, CMV and Epstein-Barr virus. Because HLA typing was unavailable for some donors at each locus, only the typed subset was used in association tests. A further reported finding was that TCR beta sequences accurately predicted the HLA-A and HLA-B alleles for most subjects in the first cohort. According to the authors, the approach could potentially be generalized to other disease states and immunological phenotypes. The 87-base-pair reads could not distinguish some IMGT-functional V segments, including TRBV6-2 and TRBV6-3, so those segments were excluded. About 17 rarely observed V segments, including chromosome 9 orphons, were excluded from the earlier analysis of about 600 of the donors because counts were too low. Linkage disequilibrium might explain the correlated functional status among segregating V segments, but an unknown experimental factor could not be ruled out. A total of 150 or so TCR beta chains were listed by the study as associated with cytomegalovirus. Across donors, most TCR sequences were observed very rarely, whereas some public TCRs were present in many individuals. According to a later genetic analysis, donors in an Asian-associated ancestry cluster had fewer N-insertions in productive TCRs than the approximately 710-donor mean. The presence/absence analyses assumed that sequencing depth was roughly uniform across donors, and that assumption may not be true. In a later analysis, about 17,000 TCR beta sequences were associated with specific HLA alleles at a false discovery rate of 0.05.

The CDR3 measures 14 amino acids from cysteine to phenylalanine. The kept DNA is CDR3 alone, 42 bases in frame from the first base. For CDR1 and CDR2, the germline V gene lists SGHRS and YFSETQ. A distance of 11 bases separates the germline ends of V and J, which lose 0 bases and 5 bases respectively. This clone was recorded once. Its antigen is currently not known. Per-base quality was not reported, and no clone a single base away is much larger than it. The same CDR3 can be traced to other DNA sequences in this sample. The cohort comprised 550 to 700 healthy bone marrow donors. Cohort members were all nominally healthy when sampled, although unrecorded immune exposures were likely present. The donor tested CMV seropositive, placing the donor among the 250 to 350 seropositive members of the cohort. Each donor provided a peripheral blood sample, and peripheral blood mononuclear cells were used for TCR beta sequencing. The Qiagen DNeasy Blood Extraction Kit was used to extract genomic DNA from the blood cell samples.

The library relied on the immunoSEQ multiplex PCR assay. A mixture of 60 forward primers for TCR Vbeta segments and 13 reverse primers for TCR Jbeta segments was used in the multiplex PCR. A multiplex PCR assay on genomic DNA amplified the CDR3 region of rearranged TCR beta genes. The amplified TCR beta libraries were sequenced on the Illumina HiSeq System as 87-base-pair reads. Under the source paper's analysis protocol: Across the roughly 640 repertoires, a later analysis counted approximately 83 million unique TCR beta chains, roughly 11 million of which were shared by at least two donors. Raw reads were error-corrected and collapsed into unique sequences by a nearest-neighbor algorithm in which closely related sequences were merged to remove PCR and sequencing errors. To assign V, D and J gene segments, CDR3 sequences were aligned to IMGT reference sequences. For a sequence to be retained, at least a six-nucleotide match to both a V gene segment and a J gene segment was required. Rearrangements were classified as productive when the CDR3 lacked stop codons and remained in frame with V and J, and all other rearrangements were classified as non-productive. Following IMGT convention, CDR3 was defined as the stretch from the second conserved V-encoded cysteine to the conserved J-encoded phenylalanine. In an earlier analysis of roughly 610 of the donors, sequences lacking an unambiguous match to a single V gene segment were excluded. In an earlier analysis of around 600 of the donors, V segments were called functional above 56.7% productive rearrangements and were called segregating when the between-donor standard deviation exceeded 5%. To diagnose cytomegalovirus status from the catalog of TCR beta chain sequences, a statistical classification framework was built. A later analysis assigned V and J genes by comparing TCR nucleotide sequences with IMGT/GENE-DB human TR gene sequences. In a later analysis, CDR3 sequences and most-parsimonious VDJ recombination scenarios were assigned using the TCRdist pipeline. In a later analysis, each TCR beta chain was defined by its CDR3 amino acid sequence together with its V-gene family, and reads lacking a unique V-gene family were excluded. To address suspected cross-contamination and a sequencing artifact, a later analysis removed 450 to 700 highly shared, low-generation-probability nucleotide sequences. A later analysis calculated a clonal expansion index for each public chain from normalized within-repertoire ranks of inferred template counts. In a later analysis, generation probabilities were computed with a VDJ recombination model fitted to out-of-frame rearrangements, and the resulting probabilities were checked against IGoR. In a later analysis, TCR-TCR, TCR-HLA and TCR-CMV co-occurrence was scored with hypergeometric tests, and a repertoire-size bias correction was applied to TCR pairs. False discovery rates were estimated in a later analysis by permuting HLA or CMV assignments 20 times. In a later analysis, co-occurring TCRs were grouped using DBSCAN, and TCRdist sequence similarity was added for clustering within HLA-allele-positive subsets. Repertoires with fewer than 30,000 or more than 120,000 public chains, plus five repertoires with anomalous nucleotide sharing, were excluded from co-occurrence clustering. TCRdb holds this immuneACCESS table with in-frame rearrangements only. Some clones are missing; in checked studies, unresolved V genes explain under half, and the rest has no known cause. V and J calls and clone size are as listed in that table; D and trimming were resolved from the DNA. For this sample there are some 160,000 clones; 65% to 90% appear just once. The ten top clones hold 5% to 7.5% of the sample.

Here the chain combines TRBV5-1 and TRBJ2-5, with a tentative D gene TRBD2 over 7 matching bases. This TCR derives from a man aged 45 to 65 in good health and CMV-seropositive. The sample taken for sequencing was PBMCs. CDR3 protein: CASSLAGGQETQYF. The base sequence is TGCGCCAGCAGCTTGGCCGGGGGGCAGGAGACCCAGTACTTC.